The 8 T cell receptor beta chains below were found in one sample sequenced in a study of CD8+CD57+ T cells in acquired aplastic anemia. Profiles of TCR beta VDJ and CDR3 were generated from a genomic DNA template. One entry per CDR3 protein results from TCRdb running MiXCR on the reads. The data show about 160,000 distinct CDR3 sequences, with roughly half seen just once and 3.2% held by the top ten. Sequenced patients had shown CD8+CD57+ cell expansion by flow cytometry. Specimen: sorted CD4+, CD8+, or CD8+CD57+ T cells (not recorded which) from PBMCs. These receptors were taken from a human donor with aplastic anemia.

This clonotype has ten or more counts. This sequence joins TRBV19 and TRBJ1-5; D perhaps matches TRBD1 (6 bases). Germline V gives CDR1 LNHDA, CDR2 SQIVND (reference sequence). The length of the CDR3 is 15 residues. V shed 6 bases and J shed 0 bases, with 12 bases lying between them. The CDR3 DNA is TGTGCCAGTAGCACAGGGACTAGTAGCAATCAGCCCCAGCATTTT. Protein sequence: CASSTGTSSNQPQHF.

Remarks on this clonotype: The CDR3 does not end in the conserved phenylalanine or tryptophan, so this is likely a read error. The chain has TRBV29-1 and TRBJ1-2; D may be TRBD1 (6 bases). The CDR3 totals 13 residues. V was pared by 5 bases and J by 4 bases, with 14 bases between. Per the germline V gene, CDR1 is SQVTM and CDR2 is ANQGSEA. The CDR3 bases are TGCAGCGTTCTCCTAGGGGGTGGCTATGGCTACACCCTC. It translates to CSVLLGGGYGYTL.

This clonotype was detected ten times or more. The chain recombines TRBV7-2 with TRBJ1-5; no clear D gene. CDR3 size: 13 residues. The V gene lost 6 bases and the J gene lost 4 bases, with 10 bases spanning the gap. CDR1 and CDR2 (germline): SGHTA, FQGNSA. The CDR3 bases are TGTGCCAGCAGGTTGGGGAGGAATCAGCCCCAGCATTTT. It translates to CASRLGRNQPQHF.

This clonotype was observed many times. The CDR3 coding sequence is TGCAGTGCTAGCTGGCTAGCGGGAGTGGGTAATGAGCAGTTCTTC. The encoded protein is CSASWLAGVGNEQFF. This chain uses TRBV20-1 with TRBJ2-1; TRBD2 matches 10 bases. Trimming cost V 3 bases and J 7 bases; bases outside gene matches: 9. CDR1 is DFQATT and CDR2 is SNEGSKA in the germline V gene (reference sequence). CDR3 length: 15 amino acids.

This clonotype was picked up one time. The V gene is TRBV2, the J gene TRBJ2-7; a possible D gene is TRBD1 (5 bases). Trimming took 4 bases from V and 6 from J, leaving 10 bases between them. This CDR3 is 12 amino acids long. Per germline, CDR1 SNHLY and CDR2 FYNNEI. The CDR3 spells CASSVIGVEQYV. In DNA form, the CDR3 reads TGTGCCAGCAGTGTGATAGGGGTCGAGCAGTACGTC.

The V gene is TRBV10-3, the J gene TRBJ2-1; D is undetermined. Looked up from germline, CDR1 is ENHRY and CDR2 is SYGVKD. The CDR3 loop spans 13 amino acids. Trimming left V 3 bases short and J 5 bases short, with 8 bases between. DNA of the CDR3: TGTGCCATCAGTGACGGTTACAACAATGAGCAGTTCTTC. Its translation: CAISDGYNNEQFF.

The chain joins TRBV28 to TRBJ1-2; TRBD1 matches at 7 bases. This CDR3 comprises 15 residues. CDR1 is MDHEN and CDR2 is SYDVKM in the germline V gene. Trimming took 5 bases from V and 3 from J; bases not matched to a gene: 9. The CDR3 DNA is TGTGCCAGCAGTCCAGGACAGGCTTCTTACTATGGCTACACCTTC. Translated, it gives CASSPGQASYYGYTF.

Concerning this clonotype itself: A much larger clone differs from this one at a single base, so this may be a read error. A read error is likely, as this CDR3 ends without the conserved phenylalanine or tryptophan. The genes are TRBV4-2 and TRBJ1-1; TRBD1 matches 7 bases. The V and J ends lost 5 bases and 1 base, in that order; junction bases with no gene match: 10. CDR3 size: 16 residues. Germline CDR1 reads LGHNA; CDR2 reads YNFKEQ. CDR3 in amino acids: CASSAYGTVPNTEAFL. For the CDR3, the DNA is TGTGCCAGCAGCGCCTACGGGACAGTCCCGAACACTGAAGCTTTCCTT.